This T cell receptor (beta chain) was sequenced for a study of regulatory T cells in long-lasting Graves disease. The CDR3 runs 14 residues. With V trimmed by 0 bases and J by 6 bases, 6 bases remained unmatched. CDR1 and CDR2 (germline): SGDLS, YYNGEE. Library construction for TCR beta used iRepertoire HTBI primers and Arm-PCR of CDR3 regions. TCRdb processed the multiplex PCR reads anew with MiXCR; each CDR3 protein has one entry. The table shows around 460,000 distinct CDR3 sequences, with around 15% occurring only once. Time point defined: newly diagnosed GD, antithyroid drugs for less than 3 months. Following extraction of RNA from PBMCs, that RNA was used to make the TCR library. The collection involved drawing 7.5 to 9.5 milliliters of peripheral blood into EDTA tubes. The data were also submitted as part of a second study, on T cells in Graves' hyperthyroidism and ophthalmopathy. From that report: Used for diagnoses were clinical symptoms, serum thyroxine and TRAb, thyroid ultrasound and orbital computed tomography. TCR CDR3 regions were first amplified by RT-PCR with HTBI primers.

The chain joins TRBV9 to TRBJ2-7; 7 nucleotides match TRBD2. The sequences come from peripheral blood mononuclear cells (PBMCs), collected at new diagnosis, from a patient treated with antithyroid drugs. The TCR sequence derives from a woman aged 45-59 years with Graves disease. CDR3 residues: CASSVEGGFREQYF. Here the CDR3 DNA reads TGTGCCAGCAGCGTAGAGGGAGGGTTCCGCGAGCAGTACTTC. The whole variable domain, filled in from reference TRBV9 and TRBJ2-7, reads DSGVTQTPKHLITATGQRVTLRCSPRSGDLSVYWYQQSLDQGLQFLIQYYNGEERAKGNILERFSAQQFPDLHSELNLSSLELGDSALYFCASSVEGGFREQYFGPGTRLTVT.